This TCR beta chain was obtained from a study of T-cell memory formation after mild COVID-19. Study outcomes and limitations: Later expanders leaned toward CD4+, whereas clones contracting from day 15 to 85 were balanced CD4/CD8. Memory from before infection featured some responding clones, which suggests cross-reactive memory joined.

Trimming cost V 8 bases and J 0 bases, with 14 bases left between them. This CDR3 is built from 14 residues. Turning to this clonotype: Its specificity is unknown.

TCRdb reanalysed the 5' RACE reads using MiXCR and keeps one entry per CDR3 protein. The repertoire holds fewer than 650,000 distinct CDR3 sequences, with around 15% as singletons. The chain is built from TRBV12-3 or TRBV12-4 and TRBJ2-7, with unresolved D. The TCR originated in an adult woman who had mild COVID-19 (a few samples of this study predate the infection). Cell type and time point are not known. The material sequenced was PBMCs or a T cell subset sorted from them (not recorded which). The CDR3 sequence is CASWVGRSSYEQYF. The CDR3 coding sequence is TGTGCCAGCTGGGTGGGCCGGAGCTCCTACGAGCAGTACTTC.